Listed below are T cell receptor beta chains from one sample, sequenced in a study of shared clonotypes between healthy human individuals. Using immunoSEQ multiplex PCR, the repertoire was profiled, and TCRdb retains in-frame clones only, with some absent. The table shows some 2.1 million clones, with about 95% occurring only once. Sequencing used naive CD8+ T cells sorted from blood. The receptors derive from a man aged 18 to 30 in good health. CDR3s include the opening cysteine and the closing phenylalanine or tryptophan. A D gene is named only where the DNA matches it firmly. Rows may omit the clone size; those that give it use once, few, many or a size class.

D gene,clone size,J gene,CDR3 length,V gene,CDR3 DNA,CDR3 protein
TRBD2,.,TRBJ2-1,14,TRBV4-3,TGCGCCAGCAGCCAAGACTGGACTAGGGATGAGCAGTTCTTC,CASSQDWTRDEQFF
TRBD2,.,TRBJ2-1,16,TRBV18,TGTGCCAGCTCACCACTGGCACTAGCGGCCTACAATGAGCAGTTCTTC,CASSPLALAAYNEQFF
.,.,TRBJ1-1,12,TRBV6-5,TGTGCCAGCAGTTACCCCGACGGTGAAGCTTTCTTT,CASSYPDGEAFF
.,.,TRBJ2-3,14,TRBV4-1,TGCGCCAGCAGCCAATGGGGTAGCACAGATACGCAGTATTTT,CASSQWGSTDTQYF
TRBD1,.,TRBJ1-1,14,TRBV4-3,TGCGCCAGCAGCCAGGACAGGGGCGGCACTGAAGCTTTCTTT,CASSQDRGGTEAFF
.,few,TRBJ2-7,12,TRBV30,TGTGCCTGGAGCGTCGCGCCCGGGGAGCAGTACTTC,CAWSVAPGEQYF
.,once,TRBJ2-7,15,TRBV15,TGTGCCACCAGCATCCCGGGATCTGGGTTTTACGAGCAGTACTTC,CATSIPGSGFYEQYF
TRBD1,.,TRBJ1-5,19,TRBV28,TGTGCCAGCAGCCAAGGACAGGGGCCTACCCTTTATAGCAATCAGCCCCAGCATTTT,CASSQGQGPTLYSNQPQHF
.,.,TRBJ2-7,13,TRBV27,TGTGCCAGCAGTTTTGCCGGATCCTACGAGCAGTACTTC,CASSFAGSYEQYF
.,.,TRBJ2-5,15,TRBV9,TGTGCCAGCAGCGCCTCAGGGAGGTGGGAAGAGACCCAGTACTTC,CASSASGRWEETQYF
.,.,TRBJ2-7,15,TRBV2,TGTGCCAGCAGTGAATTTAGCGATCCCCCTAACGAGCAGTACTTC,CASSEFSDPPNEQYF
.,.,TRBJ2-5,13,TRBV2,TGTGCCAGCATTGAGGGGAACCAAGAGACCCAGTACTTC,CASIEGNQETQYF
.,.,TRBJ1-3,16,TRBV2,TGTGCCAGCATCACACTGGGGGGGCCCCAGGGGAACACCATATATTTT,CASITLGGPQGNTIYF
TRBD2,.,TRBJ2-1,15,TRBV5-5,TGTGCCAGCAGCTGGACTAGCGGGGGGTTGAATGAGCAGTTCTTC,CASSWTSGGLNEQFF
.,.,TRBJ1-6,16,TRBV28,TGTGCCAGCAGTTTCGGGGGCAGCTCCTATAATTCACCCCTCCACTTT,CASSFGGSSYNSPLHF
TRBD1,once,TRBJ2-7,16,TRBV4-1,TGCGCCAGCAGCCAAGAAACAGGGGGCCGGTCCTACGAGCAGTACTTC,CASSQETGGRSYEQYF
.,.,TRBJ1-1,13,TRBV6-5,TGTGCCAGCAGTTACCGGGCATACACTGAAGCTTTCTTT,CASSYRAYTEAFF
.,.,TRBJ2-7,13,TRBV5-4,TGTGCCAGCAGCCCGGGACATCCTAATGAGCAGTACTTC,CASSPGHPNEQYF
.,.,TRBJ1-2,13,TRBV5-6,TGTGCCAGCAGTATGGGGATGGGAGGTGGCTACACCTTC,CASSMGMGGGYTF
TRBD1,few,TRBJ1-6,14,TRBV30,TGTGCCTGGACCCCGGGACAGGCGTTTTCACCCCTCCACTTT,CAWTPGQAFSPLHF
.,once,TRBJ1-1,14,TRBV5-4,TGTGCCAGCAGCCCCGGGGCATCGAACACTGAAGCTTTCTTT,CASSPGASNTEAFF
TRBD2,.,TRBJ2-1,17,TRBV5-1,TGCGCCAGCAGCTTGTCCCCCGGGGGGGGGCCTTACAATGAGCAGTTCTTC,CASSLSPGGGPYNEQFF
TRBD2,once,TRBJ2-5,15,TRBV5-1,TGCGCCAGCAGCTCGCGGACTAGCGGGAGAGAGACCCAGTACTTC,CASSSRTSGRETQYF
TRBD1,once,TRBJ2-7,18,TRBV7-9,TGTGCCAGCAGCAACGAGGTCGGGACCGGGACAGGAGACTACGAGCAGTACTTC,CASSNEVGTGTGDYEQYF
TRBD1,.,TRBJ2-5,15,TRBV7-7,TGTGCTAGCAGCGTAACGACAGGGGAGGAAGAGACCCAGTACTTC,CASSVTTGEEETQYF
.,.,TRBJ2-2,16,TRBV4-3,TGCGCCAGCAGCCAAGTATCAGGGGAGGGGACCGGGGAGCTGTTTTTT,CASSQVSGEGTGELFF
.,.,TRBJ2-7,15,TRBV4-1,TGCGCCAGCAGCCAACGTCAGGACGGCTCCTACGAGCAGTACTTC,CASSQRQDGSYEQYF
.,once,TRBJ2-7,15,TRBV4-3,TGCGCCAGCAGCCAAGATAGCCAGGGGACCTACGAGCAGTACTTC,CASSQDSQGTYEQYF
TRBD1,.,TRBJ2-2,15,TRBV2,TGTGCCAGTTTTCCGGGACAGGGTAGCATCGGGGAGCTGTTTTTT,CASFPGQGSIGELFF
.,once,TRBJ2-1,15,TRBV2,TGTGCCAGCAGTGAAACCGCACAGGTCTCGAGGGAGCAGTTCTTC,CASSETAQVSREQFF
.,.,TRBJ2-7,13,TRBV11-2,TGTGCCAGCGCGTTAAGTCCGACCTACGAGCAGTACTTC,CASALSPTYEQYF
.,.,TRBJ2-1,16,TRBV9,TGTGCCAGCAGCGTAGACCCAAAGGAGCCGTGGAGAGAGCAGTTCTTC,CASSVDPKEPWREQFF
.,.,TRBJ2-7,13,TRBV11-2,TGTGCCAGCAGCTTCGGCCCCGCCGTCGAGCAGTACTTC,CASSFGPAVEQYF
TRBD1,.,TRBJ2-5,13,TRBV19,TGTGCCAGTACCGTGGGACAGGGCGAGACCCAGTACTTC,CASTVGQGETQYF
TRBD1,.,TRBJ2-1,15,TRBV28,TGTGCCAGCAGTTTAAATCCTAGGGACAGGGATGAGCAGTTCTTC,CASSLNPRDRDEQFF
.,.,TRBJ2-2,15,TRBV6-5,TGTGCCAGCAGTTACTATTGGGTGGTGGACGGGGAGCTGTTTTTT,CASSYYWVVDGELFF
.,.,TRBJ1-2,14,TRBV5-1,TGCGCCAGCAGCTTGGGGGATTATAACTATGGCTACACCTTC,CASSLGDYNYGYTF
TRBD1,.,TRBJ2-7,14,TRBV10-3,TGTGCCATCAGTGACAGGACAGGGGGCAACGAGCAGTACTTC,CAISDRTGGNEQYF
.,.,TRBJ1-1,14,TRBV25-1,TGTGCCAGCAGTGCTGGGGGGGCGGTGACTGAAGCTTTCTTT,CASSAGGAVTEAFF
TRBD1,.,TRBJ1-6,14,TRBV5-8,TGTGCCAGCAGCTCCGGGACAGAGAATTCACCCCTCCACTTT,CASSSGTENSPLHF
TRBD2,.,TRBJ2-7,14,TRBV7-7,TGTGCTAGCAGCCCAATGACTAGCGGGTACGAGCAGTACTTC,CASSPMTSGYEQYF
.,.,TRBJ1-3,16,TRBV30,TGTGCCTGGAGTGGCCCGGCGCAGAAAACTGGAAACACCATATATTTT,CAWSGPAQKTGNTIYF
.,.,TRBJ2-5,14,TRBV7-9,TGTGCCAGCAGCTTACTGGACCAGGGAGAGACCCAGTACTTC,CASSLLDQGETQYF
.,.,TRBJ1-2,14,TRBV6-5,TGTGCCAGCAGTTACTACAGTACAGGGTATAGCTACACCTTC,CASSYYSTGYSYTF
TRBD1,.,TRBJ1-1,15,TRBV19,TGTGCCAGTAGTATAGGGACAGGATTGAACACTGAAGCTTTCTTT,CASSIGTGLNTEAFF
TRBD2,once,TRBJ2-7,14,TRBV27,TGTGCCAGCAGTTTAGTCGGAGGGAGGGAAGAGCAGTACTTC,CASSLVGGREEQYF
.,.,TRBJ2-7,15,TRBV4-3,TGCGCCAGCAGCCAAGAGGGGCTAGTCGGAAGCGAGCAGTACTTC,CASSQEGLVGSEQYF
TRBD1,.,TRBJ2-7,15,TRBV9,TGTGCCAGCAGCGTAGGTCCCGGACAGGCCTACGAGCAGTACTTC,CASSVGPGQAYEQYF
TRBD2,.,TRBJ2-1,13,TRBV30,TGTGCCTGGACTCCCGGGGGGAACAATGAGCAGTTCTTC,CAWTPGGNNEQFF
.,.,TRBJ2-3,12,TRBV2,TGTGCCAGCAGTCGCATCTCTGATACGCAGTATTTT,CASSRISDTQYF
.,.,TRBJ2-1,14,TRBV4-1,TGCGCCAGCAGCCAAGATTGGGGGTACAATGAGCAGTTCTTC,CASSQDWGYNEQFF
.,.,TRBJ2-4,14,TRBV30,TGTGCCTGGAGTCTTTCAATAGCCAAAAACATTCAGTACTTC,CAWSLSIAKNIQYF
TRBD1,.,TRBJ2-2,12,TRBV30,TGTGCCTGCGGACAGGGTGCCGGGGAGCTGTTTTTT,CACGQGAGELFF
.,.,TRBJ2-1,19,TRBV15,TGTGCCACCAGCAGAAAATCCTTGATCGGCGCAGGGGACTACAATGAGCAGTTCTTC,CATSRKSLIGAGDYNEQFF
.,.,TRBJ1-5,13,TRBV30,TGTGCCTGGAGTGTGGGGGCGGGTCAGCCCCAGCATTTT,CAWSVGAGQPQHF
TRBD2,.,TRBJ2-3,16,TRBV7-8,TGTGCCAGCAGCCCAGGACTAGCGGGGGTCACAGATACGCAGTATTTT,CASSPGLAGVTDTQYF
.,.,TRBJ2-7,16,TRBV5-5,TGTGCCAGCAGCACCCGAATACAGGACGGGGTCTACGAGCAGTACTTC,CASSTRIQDGVYEQYF
.,.,TRBJ2-7,13,TRBV5-6,TGTGCCAGCAGCTTGTCCGGAACCTACGAGCAGTACTTC,CASSLSGTYEQYF
.,once,TRBJ1-1,15,TRBV9,TGTGCCAGCAGCGTAGATCTTGGTCTGAACACTGAAGCTTTCTTT,CASSVDLGLNTEAFF
.,.,TRBJ2-5,13,TRBV12-5,TGTGCTAGTGCCCCGGACTCCCAAGAGACCCAGTACTTC,CASAPDSQETQYF